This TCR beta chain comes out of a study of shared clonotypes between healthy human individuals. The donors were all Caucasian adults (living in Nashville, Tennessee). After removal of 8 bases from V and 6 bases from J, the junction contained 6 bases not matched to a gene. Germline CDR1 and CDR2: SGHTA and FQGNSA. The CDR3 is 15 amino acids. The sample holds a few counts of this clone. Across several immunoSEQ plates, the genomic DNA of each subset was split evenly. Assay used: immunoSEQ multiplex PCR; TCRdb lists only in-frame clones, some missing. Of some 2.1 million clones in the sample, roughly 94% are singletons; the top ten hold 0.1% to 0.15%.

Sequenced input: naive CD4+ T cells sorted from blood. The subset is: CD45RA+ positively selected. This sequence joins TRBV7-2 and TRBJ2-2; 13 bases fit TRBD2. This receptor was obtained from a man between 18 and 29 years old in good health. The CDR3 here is CASPWTSGSAGELFF. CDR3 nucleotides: TGTGCCAGCCCGTGGACTAGCGGGAGTGCCGGGGAGCTGTTTTTT.